A single sample is the source of the 29 T cell receptor beta chains below, sequenced in a study of shared clonotypes between healthy human individuals. Naive CD8 populations comprised CD45RO-negative cells positively selected for CCR7, excluding terminally differentiated effector memory CD45RA+ cells. Produced via immunoSEQ multiplex PCR; TCRdb's table is partial and in-frame only. The repertoire holds more than 2 million clones, with 85% to 95% as singletons. The sample taken for sequencing was naive CD8+ T cells sorted from blood. The receptors come from a man aged 18 to 30 in good health.

This chain links TRBV4-1 with TRBJ1-5; TRBD1 matches 7 bases. The V and J ends lost 5 bases and 4 bases, in that order; junction bases with no gene match: 8. This CDR3 region has 15 residues. CDR1 and CDR2 (germline): MGHRA, YSYEKL. The CDR3: CASSSRQGPNQPQHF. The CDR3 DNA reads as TGCGCCAGCAGCAGCCGACAGGGCCCAAATCAGCCCCAGCATTTT.

The rearrangement links TRBV6-1 to TRBJ2-6, with D possibly being TRBD2 (5 bases). The CDR3 runs to 18 residues. Looked up from germline, CDR1 is MNHNS and CDR2 is SASEGT. V was cut by 2 bases and J by 0 bases, with 14 bases left in between. The CDR3 region is CASSEFGIGFSGANVLTF. The CDR3, as DNA: TGTGCCAGCAGTGAATTCGGGATTGGATTCTCTGGGGCCAACGTCCTGACTTTC.

The chain is built from TRBV4-1 and TRBJ2-1; possible D gene TRBD2, 5 bases. The V end was cut by 0 bases, the J end by 1 base, with 13 bases between. The CDR3 is 17 residues long. Germline CDR1 and CDR2: MGHRA and YSYEKL. The CDR3 region is CASSQEGGRVSYNEQFF. The CDR3 DNA reads as TGCGCCAGCAGCCAAGAAGGCGGGCGGGTTTCCTACAATGAGCAGTTCTTC.

The rearrangement links TRBV7-2 to TRBJ2-7; 8 bases fit TRBD2. This CDR3 has 14 amino acids. Unmatched junction bases numbered 4, after V lost 2 bases and J lost 4 bases. In germline, CDR1 is SGHTA, CDR2 FQGNSA. The CDR3: CASSLMASGYEQYF. For the CDR3, the DNA is TGTGCCAGCAGCTTAATGGCTAGCGGGTACGAGCAGTACTTC.

The rearrangement joins TRBV27 to TRBJ2-7, with 7 bases aligning to TRBD1. Losses at the gene ends were 5 bases for V and 0 bases for J; bases not matched to a gene: 10. Germline V gives CDR1 MNHEY, CDR2 SMNVEV (reference sequence). The CDR3 is made up of 16 amino acids. The CDR3 protein is CASSELPGQSSYEQYF. In nucleotides, the CDR3 is TGTGCCAGCAGTGAACTACCGGGACAGAGCTCCTACGAGCAGTACTTC.

The genes are TRBV6-1 and TRBJ1-6; D is unclear. The CDR3 spans 16 residues. V was trimmed by 4 bases and J by 6 bases, leaving 16 bases between them. Germline CDR1 and CDR2: MNHNS and SASEGT. In nucleotides, the CDR3 is TGTGCCAGCAGTGTACAGCTGGGGATCTTTAATTCACCCCTCCACTTT. Translated, it gives CASSVQLGIFNSPLHF.

This chain joins TRBV27 and TRBJ2-5, with a possible D match to TRBD1 (5 bases). The J call is uncertain, as TRBJ2-7 better fits the DNA end. This CDR3 has 15 amino acids. In germline, CDR1 is MNHEY, CDR2 SMNVEV (reference sequence). This chain's CDR3 is CASSPRMFGAYEQYF. The CDR3 DNA sequence: TGTGCCAGCAGTCCAAGGATGTTTGGGGCTTACGAGCAGTACTTC.

This sequence joins TRBV7-9 and TRBJ1-1; D gene uncertain. This CDR3 has 13 amino acids. Looked up from germline, CDR1 is SEHNR and CDR2 is FQNEAQ (reference sequence). V lost 1 base to trimming and J lost 7 bases, with 10 bases between them. The CDR3: CASSLGTPLEAFF. CDR3 DNA: TGTGCCAGCAGCTTAGGGACCCCCCTTGAAGCTTTCTTT.

CDR3: CASSLVRSVSYSEQYF. As DNA, the CDR3 is TGTGCCAGCAGCTTAGTGAGGAGTGTGAGCTATTCCGAGCAGTACTTC. This chain connects TRBV11-1 to TRBJ2-7; D unclear. CDR3 size: 16 residues. Per germline, CDR1 SGHAT and CDR2 FQDESV (reference sequence). The V end lost 1 base, the J end lost 6 bases, and 19 bases lay between the germline ends.

This clone came up once. The chain uses TRBV19 and TRBJ2-5, with D perhaps assigned TRBD1 or TRBD2 (6 bases each). Trimming took off 3 bases at V and 3 bases at J, with 14 bases between the two ends. This CDR3 has 15 residues. Germline-derived CDR1 and CDR2 are LNHDA and SQIVND (reference sequence). This chain's CDR3 is CASSIQGSGEETQYF. The CDR3 nucleotides are TGTGCCAGTAGTATTCAGGGGTCGGGGGAAGAGACCCAGTACTTC.

This clone was detected a few times. This chain joins TRBV6-5 and TRBJ2-7; D possibly matches TRBD1 or TRBD2 (6 bases each). V was trimmed by 6 bases and J by 4 bases, leaving 13 bases between them. From germline, CDR1 is MNHEY and CDR2 SVGAGI. The CDR3 runs to 13 residues. The CDR3 nucleotides read TGTGCCAGCAGCACCCGGGGGCGGTACGAGCAGTACTTC. Translating it yields CASSTRGRYEQYF.

The chain links TRBV30 to TRBJ2-7; D call uncertain. Trimming took 3 bases from V and 4 from J, leaving 10 bases between them. Germline loops: CDR1 GTSNPN, CDR2 SVGIG (reference sequence). The CDR3 is made up of 12 amino acids. CDR3 nucleotide sequence: TGTGCCTGGAGCCCCCAAGGGTACGAGCAGTACTTC. Its translation is CAWSPQGYEQYF.

This CDR3 reads CASSPAGSPYEQYF. In DNA form, the CDR3 reads TGCGCCAGCAGCCCAGCGGGGTCCCCCTACGAGCAGTACTTC. The gene calls are TRBV10-1 and TRBJ2-7; TRBD2 matches at 7 bases. Germline values: CDR1 WNHNN, CDR2 SYGVQD (reference sequence). The CDR3 consists of 14 residues. Unmatched junction bases numbered 7, after V lost 6 bases and J lost 2 bases.

About this clone: The sample contains more than one DNA sequence encoding this CDR3. The V and J genes are TRBV4-3 and TRBJ2-1; D possibly corresponds to TRBD1 (6 bases). V was cut by 3 bases and J by 0 bases, with 9 bases left in between. Germline values: CDR1 LGHNA, CDR2 YSLEER. CDR3 size: 15 residues. DNA of the CDR3: TGCGCCAGCAGCCAGGACAGTGTCTCCTACAATGAGCAGTTCTTC. Translation: CASSQDSVSYNEQFF.

J is TRBJ2-2 and V is TRBV5-1; D is ambiguous. This CDR3 spans 13 amino acids. Germline loops: CDR1 SGHRS, CDR2 YFSETQ. V was clipped by 2 bases and J by 8 bases, with 10 bases between them. The CDR3 DNA is TGCGCCAGCAGCTTTGCAGGTTCGGGGGAGCTGTTTTTT. Translating it yields CASSFAGSGELFF. Full variable domain (missing parts from reference TRBV5-1 and TRBJ2-2): KAGVTQTPRYLIKTRGQQVTLSCSPISGHRSVSWYQQTPGQGLQFLFEYFSETQRNKGNFPGRFSGRQFSNSRSEMNVSTLELGDSALYLCASSFAGSGELFFGEGSRLTVL.

About this clone: The sample contains more than one DNA sequence encoding this CDR3. V and J are TRBV6-5 and TRBJ2-5; D gene unclear. The CDR3 is 12 residues long. CDR1 MNHEY and CDR2 SVGAGI come from the germline V gene. The V gene lost 0 bases and the J gene lost 5 bases, with 4 bases spanning the gap. The CDR3: CASSYSGETQYF. The CDR3 coding sequence is TGTGCCAGCAGTTACTCAGGGGAGACCCAGTACTTC.

V gene TRBV29-1 combines with J gene TRBJ2-7, with D uncertain. Germline V CDR1 and CDR2: SQVTM, ANQGSEA. V lost 7 bases and J lost 3, with 7 bases in between. The CDR3 runs 10 residues. The CDR3 loop is CSALDYEQYF. CDR3 coding DNA: TGCAGCGCCTTAGACTACGAGCAGTACTTC.

This chain uses TRBV29-1 with TRBJ2-7; TRBD1 aligns across 8 bases. J gave up 1 base and V 4 bases, and 6 bases lay outside the gene matches. Germline V gives CDR1 SQVTM, CDR2 ANQGSEA. CDR3 size: 14 residues. The CDR3 bases are TGCAGCGTTGGGGACAGGACAGGGTCCTACGAGCAGTACTTC. Amino acids: CSVGDRTGSYEQYF.

The rearrangement joins TRBV5-1 to TRBJ2-7; 9 bases are a match to TRBD2. V dropped 0 bases and J dropped 3; count of bases not matched to a gene: 4. Germline loops: CDR1 SGHRS, CDR2 YFSETQ. The CDR3 is 15 residues long. The CDR3, as DNA: TGCGCCAGCAGCTTGGGACTAGCGGTCCTCTACGAGCAGTACTTC. Translation: CASSLGLAVLYEQYF. Together with reference TRBV5-1 and TRBJ2-7, the CDR3 gives the full variable domain: KAGVTQTPRYLIKTRGQQVTLSCSPISGHRSVSWYQQTPGQGLQFLFEYFSETQRNKGNFPGRFSGRQFSNSRSEMNVSTLELGDSALYLCASSLGLAVLYEQYFGPGTRLTVT.

This clone was recorded only once. This sample includes further DNA sequences coding for the same CDR3. The rearrangement joins TRBV30 to TRBJ2-7, with 7 bases aligning to TRBD1. The germline gives CDR1 GTSNPN, CDR2 SVGIG (reference sequence). This CDR3 spans 13 amino acids. Germline trimming cut 0 bases from V and 2 bases from J; bases unmatched to any gene: 1. The CDR3 loop is CAWSVGTAYEQYF. CDR3 DNA: TGTGCCTGGAGTGTAGGGACAGCCTACGAGCAGTACTTC.

A remark on this clone: Other nucleotide sequences from this sample produce the same CDR3. The V call is TRBV5-6, the J call TRBJ1-2; the D is unclear. This CDR3 is built from 13 residues. CDR1 SGHDT and CDR2 YYEEEE come from the germline V gene. V lost 6 bases to trimming and J lost 0 bases, with 9 bases between them. The CDR3 nucleotides are TGTGCCAGCACCGAAGGACCTAACTATGGCTACACCTTC. It encodes CASTEGPNYGYTF.

V gene TRBV27 combines with J gene TRBJ2-2; 9 bases line up with TRBD2. This CDR3 comprises 15 residues. Germline V lookup: CDR1 MNHEY, CDR2 SMNVEV (reference sequence). V lost 6 bases, J lost 6 bases, and 8 bases stayed unmatched. CDR3 residues: CASSSSGTLAGELFF. For the CDR3, the DNA is TGTGCCAGCAGCTCTAGCGGGACTTTGGCCGGGGAGCTGTTTTTT.

The V gene is TRBV5-6, the J gene TRBJ1-1, with D perhaps matching TRBD1 (5 bases). The germline CDR1 and CDR2 sequences are SGHDT and YYEEEE. The V gene lost 2 bases and the J gene lost 6 bases, with 14 bases spanning the gap. This CDR3 region has 14 residues. The CDR3 is CASSFGQGWSEAFF. The DNA for the CDR3 is TGTGCCAGCAGCTTCGGGCAGGGTTGGTCTGAAGCTTTCTTT.

The V and J genes are TRBV7-6 and TRBJ2-1; D remains ambiguous. Trimming removed 1 base from V and 4 bases from J, with 11 bases in between. The CDR3 totals 15 residues. The V gene's germline CDR1 is SGHVS and CDR2 FNYEAQ. CDR3 region: CASSLGDSTYNEQFF. The CDR3 nucleotides read TGTGCCAGCAGCTTAGGAGACTCTACATACAATGAGCAGTTCTTC.

Of note for this clone: Other DNA sequences within the sample encode an identical CDR3. The chain employs TRBV7-9 and TRBJ2-3; TRBD2 matches 11 bases. The trim removed 4 bases at V and 2 bases at J, leaving 5 bases unmatched. Germline CDR1 SEHNR, CDR2 FQNEAQ (reference sequence). The CDR3 totals 16 residues. The CDR3 is CASSSRLAGLTDTQYF. The CDR3 DNA follows: TGTGCCAGCAGCTCTCGACTAGCGGGGCTCACAGATACGCAGTATTTT.

The rearrangement links TRBV4-3 to TRBJ2-1; D unresolved. This CDR3 contains 15 residues. CDR1 LGHNA and CDR2 YSLEER come from the germline V gene. Trimming took off 0 bases at V and 2 bases at J, with 8 bases between the two ends. The CDR3 DNA is TGCGCCAGCAGCCAAGACGGACGGGCCTACAATGAGCAGTTCTTC. Protein: CASSQDGRAYNEQFF.

The V and J genes are TRBV29-1 and TRBJ2-4, with D perhaps TRBD1 or TRBD2 (5 bases each). Germline V gives CDR1 SQVTM, CDR2 ANQGSEA. V was pared by 4 bases and J by 4 bases, with 8 bases between. CDR3 length equals 12 residues. The CDR3: CSVVGGKNIQYF. The CDR3 DNA is TGCAGCGTTGTTGGGGGAAAAAACATTCAGTACTTC.

This chain links TRBV10-1 with TRBJ2-1; D may be TRBD2 (7 bases). Germline-derived CDR1 and CDR2 are WNHNN and SYGVQD (reference sequence). CDR3 size: 15 residues. The V and J ends lost 0 bases and 5 bases respectively, with 11 bases between them. The CDR3 spells CASSESGGADNEQFF. The CDR3 DNA reads TGCGCCAGCAGTGAGTCTGGGGGGGCGGACAATGAGCAGTTCTTC.

This rearrangement joins TRBV29-1 to TRBJ2-5, with D possibly matching TRBD1 (7 bases). The CDR3 loop spans 13 amino acids. Germline-derived CDR1 and CDR2 are SQVTM and ANQGSEA. Trimming removed 3 bases at V and 4 bases at J, with 12 bases between. The CDR3 bases are TGCAGCGTTGATCAGGGGGGTGGAGAGACCCAGTACTTC. Its translation: CSVDQGGGETQYF.